Listed below are T cell receptor beta chains from one sample, sequenced in a study of cytomegalovirus exposure and HLA in healthy donors. TCRdb's table, derived via immunoSEQ multiplex PCR, lists solely in-frame clones and lacks some. The sample gives 100,000 or so clones, roughly 63% of which show up once; about 5.9% is in the top ten. The sequencing input was PBMCs. The receptors stem from a woman aged 25 to 39 in good health and CMV-seronegative. Each CDR3 is given with its conserved first and last residue. Each record gives: clone size, J gene, V gene, D gene, CDR3 DNA, CDR3 protein. A D gene is named only where the DNA matches it firmly. Expanded clones get a size class; other rows say once, few or many, or leave the size out.

.,TRBJ2-1,TRBV6-5,.,TGTGCCAGCAGTTACGAGGGAAGCTCCTACAATGAGCAGTTCTTC,CASSYEGSSYNEQFF
.,TRBJ1-2,TRBV4-1,.,TGCGCCAGCAGCCCCTCCACCGGCGACAGGACCTATGGCTACACCTTC,CASSPSTGDRTYGYTF
.,TRBJ1-1,TRBV2,.,TGTGCCAGCAGACAGGGTTTTATGAACACTGAAGCTTTCTTT,CASRQGFMNTEAFF
.,TRBJ2-6,TRBV10-3,.,TGTGCCATCAGTGAGTCCTTAGGGGTGACTGGGGCCAACGTCCTGACTTTC,CAISESLGVTGANVLTF
.,TRBJ2-1,TRBV28,TRBD2,TGTGCCAGCAGTTTCGACGGGGGGGCCTACAATGAGCAGTTCTTC,CASSFDGGAYNEQFF
.,TRBJ1-5,TRBV27,.,TGTGCCAGCAGTTTAAACAGGGATCTCAATCAGCCCCAGCATTTT,CASSLNRDLNQPQHF
few,TRBJ2-7,TRBV28,TRBD2,TGTGCCAGCAGCCTCCCCCCACGGGAGGGGGGCTACGAGCAGTACTTC,CASSLPPREGGYEQYF
.,TRBJ2-2,TRBV6-1,TRBD2,TGTGCCAGCCGGGGGACTAGCGGGGGGATCGGGGAGCTGTTTTTT,CASRGTSGGIGELFF
.,TRBJ2-2,TRBV11-2,TRBD1,TGTGCCAGCAGTCTAGGGGCAGGGGGCCACACCGGGGAGCTGTTTTTT,CASSLGAGGHTGELFF
.,TRBJ1-2,TRBV29-1,.,TGCAGTATACGGACAGAAGGAGGCTACACCTTC,CSIRTEGGYTF
.,TRBJ1-2,TRBV28,TRBD1,TGTGCCAGCAGAACCGGACAGGGCAACTATGGCTACACCTTC,CASRTGQGNYGYTF
few,TRBJ1-2,TRBV6-5,.,TGTGCCAGCAGTTCCTCGGGTCAGGGCGACTATGGCTACACCTTC,CASSSSGQGDYGYTF
.,TRBJ1-5,TRBV12-5,.,TGTGCTAGTGGCCCCGGCCTCGGGTTCAATCAGCCCCAGCATTTT,CASGPGLGFNQPQHF
few,TRBJ1-2,TRBV30,.,TGTGCCTGGAGCAACCCGGGAGTCTATGGCTACACCTTC,CAWSNPGVYGYTF
.,TRBJ1-5,TRBV6-1,.,TGTGCCAGCAGTGAAGTTGGGGGGGTAGCCCAGCATTTT,CASSEVGGVAQHF
.,TRBJ2-2,TRBV5-1,TRBD2,TGCGCCAGCAGCTTCGGACTAGCGGGACCCACCGGGGAGCTGTTTTTT,CASSFGLAGPTGELFF